These 29 T cell receptor beta chains were all obtained from the same sample, sequenced in a study of high-grade serous ovarian cancer treatment subgroups. Tumor samples were taken before definitive surgery or chemotherapy. TCRdb keeps only in-frame clones here, not all; method: immunoSEQ multiplex PCR. The sample carries around 9,600 clones, around 85% recorded once. The sequencing sample was made of tumor tissue. The receptors were sampled from a human donor with high-grade serous ovarian cancer.

V is TRBV27 and J is TRBJ2-4; D might be TRBD2 (6 bases). This CDR3 region has 15 residues. With 4 bases removed from V and 3 bases from J, the gap between germline ends came to 13 bases. Per germline, CDR1 MNHEY and CDR2 SMNVEV (reference sequence). CDR3 region: CASSSSGADKNIQYF. DNA of the CDR3: TGTGCCAGCAGTTCCTCGGGAGCGGACAAAAACATTCAGTACTTC.

This clone was seen a few times. The chain combines TRBV29-1 with TRBJ2-5; TRBD1 matches at 9 bases. V lost 6 bases and J lost 7; bases outside the gene matches: 9. Germline lookup yields CDR1 SQVTM and CDR2 ANQGSEA. There are 13 residues in the CDR3. In DNA, the CDR3 is TGCAGCGTCCAAACAGGGGGCATCGGGACCCAGTACTTC. It translates to CSVQTGGIGTQYF. The full variable domain, completed using reference TRBV29-1 and TRBJ2-5, is SAVISQKPSRDICQRGTSLTIQCQVDSQVTMMFWYRQQPGQSLTLIATANQGSEATYESGFVIDKFPISRPNLTFSTLTVSNMSPEDSSIYLCSVQTGGIGTQYFGPGTRLLVL.

V and J are TRBV7-6 and TRBJ2-7, with D possibly being TRBD2 (7 bases). V gave up 1 base and J gave up 7 bases, with 17 bases separating them. Per the germline V gene, CDR1 is SGHVS and CDR2 is FNYEAQ. The CDR3 is 15 amino acids. CDR3 coding DNA: TGTGCCAGCAGCTTAGTACCGGGGGGCGTTGGGGAGCAGTACTTC. Translation: CASSLVPGGVGEQYF.

The chain links TRBV4-3 to TRBJ2-5; 9 nucleotides line up with TRBD2. The DNA end is more similar to TRBJ2-7, so the J call may be wrong. The CDR3 spans 15 residues. Germline V gene data show CDR1 as LGHNA and CDR2 as YSLEER. The CDR3 is CASSRGSGSSYEQYF. The CDR3 coding sequence is TGCGCCAGCAGCCGAGGTAGCGGGAGCTCCTACGAGCAGTACTTC.

The rearrangement uses TRBV4-1 and TRBJ2-1; 13 bases are a match to TRBD2. This CDR3 has 18 residues. CDR1 is MGHRA, CDR2 YSYEKL, per germline. The V segment lost 1 base and the J segment 2 bases; nucleotides outside the gene matches: 5. CDR3 in amino acids: CASSQGGGTSGTYNEQFF. The CDR3 coding sequence is TGCGCCAGCAGCCAAGGTGGCGGGACTAGCGGGACCTACAATGAGCAGTTCTTC.

The J gene is TRBJ2-7, the V gene TRBV19, with D tentatively TRBD2 (6 bases). This CDR3 region has 12 residues. Per the germline V gene, CDR1 is LNHDA and CDR2 is SQIVND (reference sequence). Deletions cut 5 bases from V and 6 bases from J, with 11 bases between. CDR3 residues: CASSWLGGEQYF. DNA of the CDR3: TGTGCCAGTAGTTGGTTGGGGGGCGAGCAGTACTTC.

This chain joins TRBV10-2 and TRBJ1-1; 9 bases agree with TRBD1. The CDR3 is 15 residues long. CDR1 is WSHSY, CDR2 SAAADI, per germline. Trimming removed 6 bases from V and 1 base from J; junction bases left unmatched: 6. The CDR3 here is CASSRDRVRNTEAFF. The CDR3 DNA reads TGCGCCAGCAGCCGGGACAGGGTCCGGAACACTGAAGCTTTCTTT.

The chain is built from TRBV9 and TRBJ2-2, with TRBD2 matching 13 bases. CDR1 is SGDLS and CDR2 is YYNGEE in the germline V gene. V trimming: 4 bases; J trimming: 7 bases; junction bases outside the gene matches: 10. This CDR3 has 17 residues. Here the CDR3 reads CASSPRTSGRVIGELFF. CDR3 in DNA: TGTGCCAGCAGCCCTCGGACTAGCGGGAGAGTTATCGGGGAGCTGTTTTTT.

The V call is TRBV7-3, the J call TRBJ1-5, with D perhaps matching TRBD1 (5 bases). The CDR3 loop spans 13 amino acids. The V gene's germline CDR1 is SGHTA and CDR2 FQGTGA. V lost 4 bases, J lost 5 bases, and 9 bases lay in between. The CDR3 reads CASSWDGDQPQHF. CDR3 coding DNA: TGTGCCAGCAGCTGGGACGGAGATCAGCCCCAGCATTTT.

This chain uses TRBV10-1 with TRBJ1-4; D gene ambiguous. Trimming removed 4 bases from V and 2 bases from J, with 11 bases in between. There are 15 residues in the CDR3. Per the germline V gene, CDR1 is WNHNN and CDR2 is SYGVQD (reference sequence). The CDR3 sequence is CASSGLSRTNEKLFF. CDR3 bases: TGCGCCAGCAGTGGACTGTCGCGCACTAATGAAAAACTGTTTTTT.

The chain recombines TRBV4-2 with TRBJ2-5; TRBD2 matches at 10 bases. The CDR3 covers 14 residues. The V segment lost 3 bases and the J segment 5 bases; nucleotides outside the gene matches: 3. Germline V gene lookup returns CDR1 LGHNA and CDR2 YNFKEQ. The CDR3 coding sequence is TGTGCCAGCAGCCAGCAGCGGGGGGGCGAGACCCAGTACTTC. This translates into CASSQQRGGETQYF.

The chain has TRBV21-1 and TRBJ2-5; the table assigns TRBD2, which was not confirmed against the DNA. TRBV21-1 is an annotated pseudogene. The CDR3 is 12 residues long. The CDR3 nucleotides read TGTGCCAGCGCAACGGGGGAAGAGACCCAGTACTTC. It translates to CASATGEETQYF.

The chain links TRBV2 to TRBJ2-5; D is possibly TRBD1 or TRBD2 (5 bases each). The CDR3 has 13 amino acids. The V and J ends lost 6 bases and 5 bases respectively, with 13 bases between them. CDR1 SNHLY and CDR2 FYNNEI come from the germline V gene. Here the CDR3 DNA reads TGTGCCAGCAGACCAGCCTGGGGGGAGACCCAGTACTTC. Amino acids: CASRPAWGETQYF.

The chain carries TRBV20-1 and TRBJ2-7; TRBD1 is a possible D gene (6 bases). The V gene lost 5 bases and the J gene lost 4 bases, with 9 bases spanning the gap. The germline gives CDR1 DFQATT, CDR2 SNEGSKA (reference sequence). This CDR3 comprises 11 residues. This CDR3 reads CSAEDSYEQYF. The DNA for the CDR3 is TGCAGTGCTGAGGACAGTTACGAGCAGTACTTC.

J is TRBJ2-5 and V is TRBV6-6; perhaps TRBD1 as D (6 bases). The germline V and J ends were trimmed by 5 bases and 1 base, with 14 bases remaining between them. Germline CDR1 and CDR2: MNHNY and SVGAGI (reference sequence). The CDR3 sequence is 15 residues long. The CDR3 protein is CASSGTGFPQETQYF. The CDR3 nucleotides read TGTGCCAGCAGTGGAACAGGGTTCCCCCAAGAGACCCAGTACTTC.

The rearrangement links TRBV9 to TRBJ1-2, with TRBD1 matching over 9 bases. The CDR3 covers 17 residues. J gave up 0 bases and V 4 bases, and 10 bases lay outside the gene matches. The germline CDR1 and CDR2 sequences are SGDLS and YYNGEE. The CDR3: CASSHRTGDLSNYGYTF. The CDR3 bases are TGTGCCAGCAGCCACCGGACAGGGGATTTGTCTAACTATGGCTACACCTTC.

The chain links TRBV19 to TRBJ2-4, with 7 bases lining up with TRBD1. Germline CDR1 is LNHDA and CDR2 is SQIVND (reference sequence). CDR3 length equals 14 residues. Trimming cost V 7 bases and J 6 bases; bases outside gene matches: 9. The CDR3 DNA reads as TGTGCCAGTAACAACGCGAGACAGGGAAACATTCAGTACTTC. This encodes CASNNARQGNIQYF.

J is TRBJ1-3 and V is TRBV5-1, with D maybe TRBD1 (6 bases). The ends were cut back, 3 bases at V and 2 bases at J, with 9 bases in the middle. This CDR3 is built from 14 residues. Germline values: CDR1 SGHRS, CDR2 YFSETQ. As DNA, the CDR3 is TGCGCCAGCAGCTCCGGGACAACTGGAAACACCATATATTTT. This encodes CASSSGTTGNTIYF.

This chain connects TRBV5-1 to TRBJ1-4, with 12 bases identical to TRBD1. The CDR3 consists of 14 residues. J was trimmed by 9 bases and V by 4 bases; bases with no gene match: 4. Looked up from germline, CDR1 is SGHRS and CDR2 is YFSETQ. The CDR3 is CASSPGTGGQKLFF. DNA of the CDR3: TGCGCCAGCAGCCCCGGGACAGGGGGCCAAAAACTGTTTTTT.

This chain joins TRBV19 and TRBJ2-7; D unresolved. Trimming cost V 1 base and J 2 bases, with 6 bases left between them. CDR1 LNHDA and CDR2 SQIVND come from the germline V gene (reference sequence). The CDR3 sequence is 13 residues long. The CDR3 region is CASSIGPTYEQYF. The CDR3 nucleotides are TGTGCCAGTAGTATAGGACCTACCTACGAGCAGTACTTC.

As concerns this clone: One junction end does not reproduce the germline sequence, and a read error may be involved. The CDR3 region is CASLLASGELFF. The CDR3 nucleotides read TGTGCCAGCCTCCTCGCGTCCGGTGAGCTGTTTTTT. The chain couples TRBV28 to TRBJ2-2, with D unclear. Germline CDR1 and CDR2: MDHEN and SYDVKM. The CDR3 extends over 12 amino acids.

V is TRBV4-3 and J is TRBJ2-7; unclear D gene. Germline V CDR1 and CDR2: LGHNA, YSLEER. Trimming stripped 0 bases from V and 3 bases from J, with 15 bases between. The CDR3 runs to 16 residues. The CDR3 DNA reads as TGCGCCAGCAGCCAAGAAAGGTGGCAGGTGGGCTACGAGCAGTACTTC. It yields the protein CASSQERWQVGYEQYF.

The CDR3 nucleotides are TGTGCCAGCAGCTTTATAAGGATCTCTGGGGCCAACGTCCTGACTTTC. It translates to CASSFIRISGANVLTF. The chain links TRBV5-8 to TRBJ2-6; D gene ambiguous. The CDR3 loop spans 16 amino acids. V was pared by 2 bases and J by 0 bases, with 9 bases between. Germline loops: CDR1 SGHTS, CDR2 YDEGEE.

This chain uses TRBV29-1 with TRBJ2-3, with a weak D call TRBD1 (5 bases). Germline loops: CDR1 SQVTM, CDR2 ANQGSEA. V was pared by 7 bases and J by 0 bases, with 11 bases between. The CDR3 consists of 13 residues. The CDR3 here is CSGGSRSTDTQYF. CDR3 bases: TGCAGCGGGGGCTCAAGAAGCACAGATACGCAGTATTTT.

The chain joins TRBV9 to TRBJ1-4, with D maybe TRBD1 (6 bases). This CDR3 has 14 amino acids. Trimming stripped 2 bases from V and 8 bases from J, with 13 bases between. Germline values: CDR1 SGDLS, CDR2 YYNGEE. The CDR3 DNA reads as TGTGCCAGCAGCGTTGACAGGCGGGGAGAAAAACTGTTTTTT. Protein product: CASSVDRRGEKLFF.

The V gene is TRBV2, the J gene TRBJ2-5; TRBD1 matches at 11 bases. The CDR3 is 13 residues long. The ends lost 7 bases at V and 5 bases at J; junction bases unmatched: 3. Germline V gene lookup returns CDR1 SNHLY and CDR2 FYNNEI. The CDR3 is CASKGQGVETQYF. In DNA, the CDR3 is TGTGCCAGCAAGGGACAGGGGGTCGAGACCCAGTACTTC.

The gene calls are TRBV7-9 and TRBJ2-5; D may be TRBD1 or TRBD2 (5 bases each). This CDR3 has 16 residues. V shed 1 base and J shed 9 bases, with 21 bases lying between them. The germline V gene encodes CDR1 SEHNR and CDR2 FQNEAQ (reference sequence). The CDR3 region is CASSLVTGQPPSPQYF. CDR3 bases: TGTGCCAGCAGCTTAGTTACGGGGCAGCCCCCATCTCCCCAGTACTTC. The full variable domain, with the rest looked up from reference TRBV7-9 and TRBJ2-5, is DTGVSQNPRHKITKRGQNVTFRCDPISEHNRLYWYRQTLGQGPEFLTYFQNEAQLEKSRLLSDRFSAERPKGSFSTLEIQRTEQGDSAMYLCASSLVTGQPPSPQYFGPGTRLLVL.

The V call is TRBV7-2, the J call TRBJ2-7; D might be TRBD1 (6 bases). Germline loops: CDR1 SGHTA, CDR2 FQGNSA. The CDR3 spans 15 residues. V was clipped by 0 bases and J by 4 bases, with 13 bases between them. The CDR3 DNA follows: TGTGCCAGCAGCTTAGCCTACTCAGGGGAATACGAGCAGTACTTC. Its translation: CASSLAYSGEYEQYF.

The rearrangement links TRBV13 to TRBJ2-5; tentatively, D is TRBD1 or TRBD2 (7 bases each). CDR1 is PRHDT, CDR2 FYEKMQ, per germline (reference sequence). Between the trimmed V and J ends, which lost 0 bases and 4 bases, there was a span of 9 bases. CDR3 length equals 14 residues. This CDR3 is CASSLGRGGETQYF. The CDR3 nucleotides are TGTGCCAGCAGCTTAGGCAGGGGGGGAGAGACCCAGTACTTC.